The clone carrying this T cell receptor beta chain appeared once. This entry comes from a study of blood T cell repertoires in COVID-19. Study-level background: The United States, Italy and Spain supplied acute and convalescent COVID-19 samples. PBMCs, B-cell-depleted T cells, or T cells were the source of the cDNA or gDNA that made up the material.

What the recovered Cohort 3 donors had was two negative PCRs, clearance, or symptom resolution. Authors' analysis steps: Scientists estimated how many nucleated cells there were by amplifying reference gene primers. The repertoire was sequenced with immunoSEQ multiplex PCR; TCRdb's copy has only in-frame clones and lacks some. The V and J calls and clone size are taken from that table; D and trimming were inferred from the DNA. The profile shows around 310,000 clones, roughly 86% of them singletons. This TCR was recovered from a woman in her 30s who had recovered from COVID-19. The sequenced sample consisted of PBMCs or T cells enriched from blood (not recorded which).

CDR3 DNA: TGCGCCAGCAGCTTGGGAAACCCGGGACTAGTAGGCGGGGAGCTGTTTTTT. Residues: CASSLGNPGLVGGELFF. The chain couples TRBV5-1 to TRBJ2-2; TRBD2 agrees at 8 bases. This CDR3 contains 17 residues. V shed 0 bases, J shed 7 bases, and the junction held 11 bases outside the gene matches. Germline CDR1 SGHRS, CDR2 YFSETQ.